A selection of T cell receptor beta chains follows, all from one sample in a study of PD-1 blockade in mismatch repair-deficient tumors. TCRdb's copy holds only in-frame clones and misses some; the assay was immunoSEQ multiplex PCR. The table lists some 110,000 clones, approximately 80% of them singletons. This sample comprised peripheral blood, obtained 60 weeks after starting pembrolizumab. These receptors were collected from an adult with mismatch repair-deficient cancer. CDR3s include the opening cysteine and the closing phenylalanine or tryptophan. The D gene is left open where the match is weak. Rows give clone size only sometimes, using once, few, many, or a class for an expanded clone.

J,D,size,V,CDR3,DNA
TRBJ1-2,.,.,TRBV6-5,CASSYSDIGGGYGYTF,TGTGCCAGCAGTTACTCGGATATTGGGGGCGGGTATGGCTACACCTTC
TRBJ1-1,.,.,TRBV7-2,CASSFQAGNTEAFF,TGTGCCAGCAGCTTTCAGGCCGGGAACACTGAAGCTTTCTTT
TRBJ2-3,TRBD2,.,TRBV6-1,CASELAGVQADTQYF,TGTGCCAGCGAACTAGCGGGAGTACAGGCAGATACGCAGTATTTT
TRBJ2-7,TRBD1,.,TRBV5-1,CASSSTGSHEQYF,TGCGCCAGCAGCTCGACAGGGTCCCACGAGCAGTACTTC
TRBJ1-2,.,.,TRBV16,CASSPGPIYGYTF,TGTGCCAGCAGCCCCGGACCGATCTATGGCTACACCTTC
TRBJ1-2,TRBD1,.,TRBV30,CAWSVHRTGAGYTF,TGTGCCTGGAGTGTACATCGGACAGGGGCTGGCTACACCTTC
TRBJ1-3,.,.,TRBV30,CAWSVGQGSGNTIYF,TGTGCCTGGAGTGTAGGGCAGGGCAGCGGAAACACCATATATTTT
TRBJ1-5,.,.,TRBV6-1,CASSDGGGYSNQPQHF,TGTGCCAGCAGTGATGGGGGGGGATATAGCAATCAGCCCCAGCATTTT
TRBJ1-5,.,once,TRBV29-1,CSATLPGLGNQPQHF,TGCAGCGCCACCCTCCCGGGTTTGGGCAATCAGCCCCAGCATTTT
TRBJ2-2,.,.,TRBV11-3,CASSFDRRSNTGELFF,TGTGCCAGCAGCTTTGACAGGAGGTCGAACACCGGGGAGCTGTTTTTT
TRBJ1-2,.,few,TRBV6-5,CASAGGFGYGYTF,TGTGCCAGCGCGGGGGGCTTTGGCTATGGCTACACCTTC
TRBJ2-7,.,.,TRBV5-1,CASSPTGTYEQYF,TGCGCCAGCAGCCCCACAGGTACCTACGAGCAGTACTTC
TRBJ2-3,.,.,TRBV5-8,CASSLNWGYTDTQYF,TGTGCCAGCAGCTTGAACTGGGGTTACACAGATACGCAGTATTTT
TRBJ2-2,.,.,TRBV5-5,CASSLAPPPATGELFF,TGTGCCAGCAGCTTGGCCCCTCCGCCCGCCACCGGGGAGCTGTTTTTT
TRBJ2-7,TRBD2,.,TRBV5-1,CASKTSGSTSEQYF,TGCGCCAGCAAGACTAGCGGGAGTACTAGCGAGCAGTACTTC
TRBJ1-1,.,.,TRBV5-6,CASSSYGPPSSVNTEAFF,TGTGCCAGCAGCTCTTATGGACCACCGTCGAGCGTAAACACTGAAGCTTTCTTT
TRBJ1-2,.,.,TRBV21-1,CASSKRGVYYGYTF,TGTGCCAGCAGCAAGCGAGGGGTTTACTACGGCTACACCTTC
TRBJ2-7,.,.,TRBV10-3,CAIGSGYSYEQYF,TGTGCCATCGGCAGCGGGTACTCCTACGAGCAGTACTTC
TRBJ1-2,TRBD1,.,TRBV6-5,CASSYSSGGHGYTF,TGTGCCAGCAGTTACTCTTCAGGGGGACATGGCTACACCTTC
TRBJ2-3,TRBD1,.,TRBV5-1,CASGTGLITDTQYF,TGCGCCAGTGGGACAGGGTTGATTACAGATACGCAGTATTTT
TRBJ2-2,.,.,TRBV7-3,CASSLLGGETGELFF,TGTGCCAGCAGCTTGCTAGGCGGAGAGACCGGGGAGCTGTTTTTT
TRBJ2-3,.,.,TRBV5-8,CASSFKGQDTDTQYF,TGTGCCAGCAGCTTTAAAGGGCAGGACACAGATACGCAGTATTTT
TRBJ2-3,TRBD2,once,TRBV13,CASSPRLASVADTQYF,TGTGCCAGCAGCCCAAGACTAGCCAGTGTCGCAGATACGCAGTATTTT
TRBJ1-1,.,.,TRBV10-3,CAISESVQSNTEAFF,TGTGCCATCAGTGAGTCGGTCCAATCGAACACTGAAGCTTTCTTT
TRBJ2-2,.,.,TRBV11-2,CASSLFRPGHNTGELFF,TGTGCCAGCAGCTTATTCCGACCGGGACATAACACCGGGGAGCTGTTTTTT
TRBJ2-2,.,.,TRBV5-4,CASSLGATNTGELFF,TGTGCCAGCAGCTTGGGGGCCACGAACACCGGGGAGCTGTTTTTT
TRBJ2-7,.,.,TRBV6-6,CASSYSIQATDF,TGTGCCAGCAGTTACTCGATTCAGGCGACGGACTTC
TRBJ2-7,.,.,TRBV7-6,CASSLSRKGEQYF,TGTGCCAGCAGCTTAAGTCGGAAGGGGGAGCAGTACTTC
TRBJ2-7,.,.,TRBV11-3,CASSLDTYEQYF,TGTGCCAGCAGCTTAGACACCTACGAGCAGTACTTC
TRBJ2-6,.,.,TRBV9,CASSVGRGNSGANVLTF,TGTGCCAGCAGCGTAGGTCGGGGAAACTCTGGGGCCAACGTCCTGACTTTC
TRBJ1-1,.,.,TRBV19,CASNWRTEAFF,TGTGCCAGTAACTGGAGGACTGAAGCTTTCTTT
TRBJ1-1,.,few,TRBV7-9,CASSAQGYQAFF,TGTGCCAGCAGCGCTCAGGGGTATCAAGCTTTCTTT
TRBJ1-2,.,few,TRBV14,CASSQLGGDGYTF,TGTGCCAGCAGCCAATTGGGAGGGGATGGCTACACCTTC
TRBJ1-2,.,.,TRBV5-1,CASSLSSSNDGYTF,TGCGCCAGCAGCTTGTCTAGTTCCAACGATGGCTACACCTTC
TRBJ2-2,TRBD2,.,TRBV30,CAWSTGLAGVRTGELFF,TGTGCCTGGAGTACGGGACTAGCGGGAGTACGCACCGGGGAGCTGTTTTTT
TRBJ2-7,.,few,TRBV11-2,CASSYVRSQYF,TGTGCCAGCAGTTACGTCCGGTCGCAGTACTTC
TRBJ2-2,.,.,TRBV5-5,CASRQAPNTGELFF,TGTGCCAGCAGACAGGCTCCGAACACCGGGGAGCTGTTTTTT
TRBJ1-5,TRBD1,few,TRBV27,CASSPRTGIQPQHF,TGTGCCAGCAGTCCCCGGACAGGGATTCAGCCCCAGCATTTT
TRBJ2-1,.,.,TRBV5-1,CASSLGLGGEQFF,TGCGCCAGCAGCTTGGGTCTGGGTGGTGAGCAGTTCTTC
TRBJ2-5,TRBD1,.,TRBV18,CASSPLDRMVGETQYF,TGTGCCAGCTCACCTTTGGACAGGATGGTAGGGGAGACCCAGTACTTC
TRBJ2-7,TRBD1,.,TRBV6-6,CASSRSGTGVYEQYF,TGTGCCAGCAGTAGGTCCGGGACAGGGGTTTACGAGCAGTACTTC
TRBJ2-3,.,.,TRBV7-8,CASSLIWMWERTEDTQYF,TGTGCCAGCAGCTTAATTTGGATGTGGGAGAGAACGGAAGATACGCAGTATTTT
TRBJ2-1,.,.,TRBV19,CASSSIQRNEQFF,TGTGCCAGTAGTTCGATACAAAGGAATGAGCAGTTCTTC
TRBJ2-5,.,.,TRBV14,CASSQFGTRKITQETQYF,TGTGCCAGCAGCCAATTCGGGACCCGAAAAATAACACAAGAGACCCAGTACTTC
TRBJ2-3,TRBD1,.,TRBV27,CASSLLQGPITDTQYF,TGTGCCAGCAGTTTACTACAGGGGCCCATCACAGATACGCAGTATTTT
TRBJ1-1,.,once,TRBV5-4,CASSLGQATKAFF,TGTGCCAGCAGCTTGGGACAGGCGACAAAAGCTTTCTTT
TRBJ2-2,.,.,TRBV7-3,CASSLLGGAANTGELFF,TGTGCCAGCAGCTTATTAGGCGGGGCCGCGAACACCGGGGAGCTGTTTTTT
TRBJ2-1,TRBD2,.,TRBV4-1,CASSRPTSGGADEQFF,TGCGCCAGCAGCCGGCCGACTAGCGGAGGCGCCGATGAGCAGTTCTTC
TRBJ1-1,.,.,TRBV2,CASSDGGPTEAFF,TGTGCCAGCAGTGATGGGGGTCCCACTGAAGCTTTCTTT
TRBJ2-7,.,.,TRBV11-2,CASAPLSYEQYF,TGTGCCAGCGCCCCACTGTCCTACGAGCAGTACTTC
TRBJ2-2,TRBD1,.,TRBV5-1,CASSFGTGGTGELFF,TGCGCCAGCAGCTTCGGGACAGGGGGAACCGGGGAGCTGTTTTTT
TRBJ1-1,TRBD1,.,TRBV14,CASSILQGQNTEAFF,TGTGCCAGCAGCATCTTACAGGGGCAGAACACTGAAGCTTTCTTT